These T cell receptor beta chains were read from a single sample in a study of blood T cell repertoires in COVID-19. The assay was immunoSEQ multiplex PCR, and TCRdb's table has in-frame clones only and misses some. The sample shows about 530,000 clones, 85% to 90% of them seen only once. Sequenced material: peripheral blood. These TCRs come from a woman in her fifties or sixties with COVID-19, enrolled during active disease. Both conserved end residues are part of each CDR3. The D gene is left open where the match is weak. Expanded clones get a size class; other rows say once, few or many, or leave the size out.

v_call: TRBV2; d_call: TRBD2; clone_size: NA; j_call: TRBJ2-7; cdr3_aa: CASSSPGGYEQYF; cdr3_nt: TGTGCCAGCAGTTCTCCGGGGGGCTACGAGCAGTACTTC
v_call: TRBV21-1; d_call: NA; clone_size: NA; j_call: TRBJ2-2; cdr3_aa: CASSREVTGELFF; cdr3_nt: TGTGCCAGCAGCCGTGAGGTCACCGGGGAGCTGTTTTTT
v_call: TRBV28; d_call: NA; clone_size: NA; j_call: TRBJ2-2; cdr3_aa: CASSFQGSTGELFF; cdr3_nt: TGTGCCAGCAGTTTCCAGGGGAGCACCGGGGAGCTGTTTTTT
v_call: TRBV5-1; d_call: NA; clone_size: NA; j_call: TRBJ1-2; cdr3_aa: CASSPQNGRAGYTF; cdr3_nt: TGCGCCAGCAGCCCACAAAACGGGAGGGCTGGCTACACCTTC
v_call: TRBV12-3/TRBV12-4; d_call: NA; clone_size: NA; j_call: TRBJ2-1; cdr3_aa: CASGEGHEQFF; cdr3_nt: TGTGCCAGCGGCGAGGGCCATGAGCAGTTCTTC
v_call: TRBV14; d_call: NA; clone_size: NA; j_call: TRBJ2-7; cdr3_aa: CASSPTNIYEQYF; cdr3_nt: TGTGCCAGCAGCCCGACAAATATCTACGAGCAGTACTTC
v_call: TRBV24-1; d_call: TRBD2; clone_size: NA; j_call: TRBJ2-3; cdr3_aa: CATSEPLAGGTDTQYF; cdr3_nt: TGTGCCACCAGTGAGCCACTAGCGGGGGGCACAGATACGCAGTATTTT
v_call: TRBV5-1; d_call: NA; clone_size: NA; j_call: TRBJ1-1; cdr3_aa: CASSLGSFNTEAFF; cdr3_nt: TGCGCCAGCAGCTTGGGCAGTTTTAACACTGAAGCTTTCTTT
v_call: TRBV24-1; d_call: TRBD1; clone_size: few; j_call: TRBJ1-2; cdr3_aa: CATSDPGQRVGYTF; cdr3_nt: TGTGCCACCAGTGACCCGGGACAGCGAGTTGGCTACACCTTC
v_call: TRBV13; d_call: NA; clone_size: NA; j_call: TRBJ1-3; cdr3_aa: CASSSKTISGNTIYF; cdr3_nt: TGTGCCAGCAGCTCCAAGACAATCTCTGGAAACACCATATATTTT
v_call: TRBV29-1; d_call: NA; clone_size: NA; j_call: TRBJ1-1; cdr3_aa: CSVGQSQNTEAFF; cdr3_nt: TGCAGCGTTGGACAGTCCCAGAACACTGAAGCTTTCTTT
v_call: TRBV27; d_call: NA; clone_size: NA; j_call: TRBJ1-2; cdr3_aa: CASSLSIGGYGYTF; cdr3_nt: TGTGCCAGCAGTTTATCGATTGGGGGGTATGGCTACACCTTC
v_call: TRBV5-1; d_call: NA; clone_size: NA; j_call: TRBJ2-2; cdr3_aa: CASKPTAGDTGELFF; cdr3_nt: TGCGCCAGCAAACCTACCGCCGGGGACACCGGGGAGCTGTTTTTT
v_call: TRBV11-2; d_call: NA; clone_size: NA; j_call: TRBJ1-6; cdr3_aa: CASNQGWYNSPLHF; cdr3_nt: TGTGCCAGCAACCAGGGATGGTATAATTCACCCCTCCACTTT
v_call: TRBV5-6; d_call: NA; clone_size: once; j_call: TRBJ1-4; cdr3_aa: CASSDSFNEKLFF; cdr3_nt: TGTGCCAGCTCGGACAGCTTCAATGAAAAACTGTTTTTT
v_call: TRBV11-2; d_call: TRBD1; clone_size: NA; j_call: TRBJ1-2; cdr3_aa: CASSLGTGIYGYTF; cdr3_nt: TGTGCCAGCAGCTTAGGGACAGGGATCTATGGCTACACCTTC
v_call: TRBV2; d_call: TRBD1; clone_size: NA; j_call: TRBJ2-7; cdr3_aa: CASSEGQGAVYEQYF; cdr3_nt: TGTGCCAGCAGTGAAGGACAGGGGGCGGTCTACGAGCAGTACTTC
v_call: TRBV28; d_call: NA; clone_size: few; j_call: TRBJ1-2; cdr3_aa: CASSPTGNYGYTF; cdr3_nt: TGTGCCAGCAGCCCAACAGGGAACTATGGCTACACCTTC
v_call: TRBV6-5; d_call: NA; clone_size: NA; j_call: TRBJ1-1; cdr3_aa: CASTDTVNTEAFF; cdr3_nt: TGTGCCAGCACCGACACGGTGAACACTGAAGCTTTCTTT
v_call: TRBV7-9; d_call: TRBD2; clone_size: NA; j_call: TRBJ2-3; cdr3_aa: CASSSLTSGYTDTQYF; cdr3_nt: TGTGCCAGCAGCTCCTTGACTAGCGGATACACAGATACGCAGTATTTT
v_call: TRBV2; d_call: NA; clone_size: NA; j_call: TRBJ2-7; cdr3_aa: CASRGANSYEQYF; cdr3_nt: TGTGCCAGCAGGGGGGCCAACTCCTACGAGCAGTACTTC
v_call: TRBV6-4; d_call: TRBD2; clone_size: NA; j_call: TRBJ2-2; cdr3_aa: CASSVLAGGPNTGELFF; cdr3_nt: TGTGCCAGCAGTGTACTAGCGGGGGGCCCGAACACCGGGGAGCTGTTTTTT
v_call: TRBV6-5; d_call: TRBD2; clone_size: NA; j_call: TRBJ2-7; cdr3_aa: CASNWRGGSYEQYF; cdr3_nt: TGTGCCAGCAACTGGCGGGGGGGCTCCTACGAGCAGTACTTC
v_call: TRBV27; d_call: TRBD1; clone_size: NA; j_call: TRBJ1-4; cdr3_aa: CASSSMGQGEEKLFF; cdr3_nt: TGTGCCAGCAGTTCAATGGGACAGGGGGAGGAAAAACTGTTTTTT
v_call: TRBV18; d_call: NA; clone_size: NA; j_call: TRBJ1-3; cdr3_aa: CASSQKGAGGNTIYF; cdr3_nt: TGTGCCAGCTCACAGAAAGGGGCCGGTGGAAACACCATATATTTT
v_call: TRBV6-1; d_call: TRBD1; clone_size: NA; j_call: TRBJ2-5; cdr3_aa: CASSGRSTGGEKTQYF; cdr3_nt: TGTGCCAGCAGTGGGAGATCGACAGGGGGGGAAAAGACCCAGTACTTC
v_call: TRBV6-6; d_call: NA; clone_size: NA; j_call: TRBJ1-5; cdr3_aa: CASRWLGGQPQHF; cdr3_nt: TGTGCCAGCAGATGGCTGGGGGGACAGCCCCAGCATTTT
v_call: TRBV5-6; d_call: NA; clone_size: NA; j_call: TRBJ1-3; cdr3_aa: CASRPENGNTIYF; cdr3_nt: TGTGCCAGCAGACCCGAGAACGGAAACACCATATATTTT
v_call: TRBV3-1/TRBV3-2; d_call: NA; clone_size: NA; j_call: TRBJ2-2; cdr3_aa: CASSQDSPNTGELFF; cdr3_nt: TGTGCCAGCAGCCAAGACAGTCCGAACACCGGGGAGCTGTTTTTT
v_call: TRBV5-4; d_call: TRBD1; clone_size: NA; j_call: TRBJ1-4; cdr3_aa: CASSPGQGATNEKLFF; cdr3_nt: TGTGCCAGCAGCCCAGGACAGGGGGCAACTAATGAAAAACTGTTTTTT
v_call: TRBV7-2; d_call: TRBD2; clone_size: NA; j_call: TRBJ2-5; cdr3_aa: CASSSGLALGETQYF; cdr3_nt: TGTGCCAGCAGCTCGGGACTAGCGCTGGGAGAGACCCAGTACTTC
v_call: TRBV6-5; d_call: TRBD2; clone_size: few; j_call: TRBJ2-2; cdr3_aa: CASSYRTAGAGELFF; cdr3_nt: TGTGCCAGCAGTTACAGGACAGCGGGGGCCGGGGAGCTGTTTTTT
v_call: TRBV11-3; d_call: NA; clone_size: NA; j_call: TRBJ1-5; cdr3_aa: CASSLGGRGLDDSNQPQHF; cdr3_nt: TGTGCCAGCAGCTTAGGGGGGCGCGGGCTCGACGATAGCAATCAGCCCCAGCATTTT
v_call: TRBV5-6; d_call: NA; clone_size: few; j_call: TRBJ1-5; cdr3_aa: CASSFRGQGSQPQHF; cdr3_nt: TGTGCCAGCAGCTTTCGCGGGCAGGGGAGTCAGCCCCAGCATTTT
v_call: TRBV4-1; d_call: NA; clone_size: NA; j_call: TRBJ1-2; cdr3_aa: CASSQDPSNYGYTF; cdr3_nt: TGCGCCAGCAGCCAAGATCCCAGTAACTATGGCTACACCTTC
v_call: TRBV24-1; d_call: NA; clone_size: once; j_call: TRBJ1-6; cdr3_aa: CAAGGHNSPLHF; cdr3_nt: TGTGCCGCGGGGGGCCACAATTCACCCCTCCACTTT
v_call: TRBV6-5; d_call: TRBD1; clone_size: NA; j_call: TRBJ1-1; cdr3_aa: CASWEPGQALSEAFF; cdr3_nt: TGTGCCAGCTGGGAACCGGGACAGGCGCTCTCTGAAGCTTTCTTT
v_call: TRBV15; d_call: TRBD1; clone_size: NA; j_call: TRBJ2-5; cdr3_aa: CATSQSLQGAQETQYF; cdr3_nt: TGTGCCACCAGCCAGAGCTTACAGGGGGCACAAGAGACCCAGTACTTC
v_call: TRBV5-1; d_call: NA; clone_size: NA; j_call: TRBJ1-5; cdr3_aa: CASSLFPGSNQPQHF; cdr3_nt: TGCGCCAGCAGCTTGTTCCCGGGGAGCAATCAGCCCCAGCATTTT
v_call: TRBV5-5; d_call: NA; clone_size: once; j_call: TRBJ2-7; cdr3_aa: CASSLGQTAGGEQYF; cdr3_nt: TGTGCCAGCAGCTTGGGGCAGACCGCGGGTGGCGAGCAGTACTTC
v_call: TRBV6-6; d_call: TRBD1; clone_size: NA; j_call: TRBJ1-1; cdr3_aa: CASITGGATEAFF; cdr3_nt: TGTGCCAGCATCACAGGGGGTGCCACTGAAGCTTTCTTT
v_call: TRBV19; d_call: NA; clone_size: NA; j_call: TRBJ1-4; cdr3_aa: CATSAPGVAGEKLFF; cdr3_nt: TGTGCCACCTCTGCTCCGGGGGTCGCAGGTGAAAAACTGTTTTTT
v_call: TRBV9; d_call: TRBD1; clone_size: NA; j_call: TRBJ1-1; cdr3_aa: CASSAYGTGGEAFF; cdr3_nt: TGTGCCAGCAGCGCCTACGGGACAGGGGGTGAAGCTTTCTTT
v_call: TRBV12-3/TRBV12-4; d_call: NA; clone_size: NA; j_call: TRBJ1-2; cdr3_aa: CASSSLFNYGYTF; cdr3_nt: TGTGCCAGCAGCTCCTTGTTTAACTATGGCTACACCTTC
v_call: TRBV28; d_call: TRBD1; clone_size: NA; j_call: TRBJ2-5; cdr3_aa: CASSQTGRTETQYF; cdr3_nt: TGTGCCAGCAGTCAGACAGGGAGAACGGAGACCCAGTACTTC
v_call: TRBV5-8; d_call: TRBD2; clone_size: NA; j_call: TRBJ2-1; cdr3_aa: CASSPESGGLYNEQFF; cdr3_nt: TGTGCCAGCAGCCCCGAAAGCGGGGGCTTATACAATGAGCAGTTCTTC